This is a list of T cell receptor beta chains from one sample in a study of blood T cell repertoires in COVID-19. TCRdb's table, derived via immunoSEQ multiplex PCR, lists solely in-frame clones and lacks some. Here the sample spans about 100,000 clones, just under 80% being singletons. The material sequenced was peripheral blood. The receptors were sampled from a woman between 65 and 79 years old with acute or convalescent COVID-19. CDR3s include the opening cysteine and the closing phenylalanine or tryptophan. D genes are given only for firm matches. Only part of the rows carry a size: once, few, many, or a class if the clone is expanded.

J gene: TRBJ1-2; clone size: few; D gene: .; V gene: TRBV9; CDR3 protein: CASSPKDTPGNYGYTF; CDR3 DNA: TGTGCCAGCAGCCCAAAGGACACCCCAGGGAACTATGGCTACACCTTC
J gene: TRBJ1-1; clone size: .; D gene: .; V gene: TRBV5-1; CDR3 protein: CASSLYGGRTEAFF; CDR3 DNA: TGCGCCAGCAGCTTGTACGGGGGGAGGACTGAAGCTTTCTTT
J gene: TRBJ1-1; clone size: .; D gene: .; V gene: TRBV12-5; CDR3 protein: CASGLGRGAEAFF; CDR3 DNA: TGTGCTAGTGGTTTGGGACGGGGGGCTGAAGCTTTCTTT
J gene: TRBJ2-6; clone size: .; D gene: .; V gene: TRBV28; CDR3 protein: CASSQIRSGANVLTF; CDR3 DNA: TGTGCCAGCAGTCAAATCCGGTCGGGGGCCAACGTCCTGACTTTC
J gene: TRBJ1-5; clone size: .; D gene: .; V gene: TRBV5-4; CDR3 protein: CASSYNIQGRGNQPQHF; CDR3 DNA: TGTGCCAGCAGCTATAACATACAGGGTCGGGGCAATCAGCCCCAGCATTTT
J gene: TRBJ2-3; clone size: .; D gene: TRBD2; V gene: TRBV3-1/TRBV3-2; CDR3 protein: CASSRLSGGAGDTQYF; CDR3 DNA: TGTGCCAGCAGCCGCCTTAGCGGGGGGGCCGGAGATACGCAGTATTTT
J gene: TRBJ1-2; clone size: .; D gene: .; V gene: TRBV27; CDR3 protein: CASSFSGVHGYTF; CDR3 DNA: TGTGCCAGCAGTTTTTCGGGGGTCCACGGCTACACCTTC
J gene: TRBJ2-1; clone size: few; D gene: .; V gene: TRBV4-3; CDR3 protein: CASSQMTGVHNEQFF; CDR3 DNA: TGCGCCAGCAGCCAAATGACGGGGGTCCACAATGAGCAGTTCTTC
J gene: TRBJ2-2; clone size: .; D gene: TRBD2; V gene: TRBV6-1; CDR3 protein: CASSAAGAGGPAGELFF; CDR3 DNA: TGTGCCAGCAGTGCAGCCGGGGCGGGGGGGCCCGCCGGGGAGCTGTTTTTT
J gene: TRBJ1-4; clone size: .; D gene: TRBD1; V gene: TRBV4-2; CDR3 protein: CASSPQGADEKLFF; CDR3 DNA: TGTGCCAGCAGCCCCCAGGGGGCTGATGAAAAACTGTTTTTT
J gene: TRBJ1-5; clone size: .; D gene: TRBD1; V gene: TRBV6-5; CDR3 protein: CASSGQGGNQPQHF; CDR3 DNA: TGTGCCAGCAGCGGACAGGGGGGCAATCAGCCCCAGCATTTT
J gene: TRBJ1-1; clone size: .; D gene: TRBD1; V gene: TRBV5-4; CDR3 protein: CASSNPPGQGTNTEAFF; CDR3 DNA: TGTGCCAGCAGCAACCCTCCGGGACAGGGCACAAACACTGAAGCTTTCTTT
J gene: TRBJ1-1; clone size: .; D gene: TRBD1; V gene: TRBV11-2; CDR3 protein: CASSRDRDNEAFF; CDR3 DNA: TGTGCCAGCAGCCGGGACAGGGATAATGAAGCTTTCTTT
J gene: TRBJ2-2; clone size: .; D gene: .; V gene: TRBV5-4; CDR3 protein: CASSTKSNTGELFF; CDR3 DNA: TGTGCCAGCAGTACTAAATCGAACACCGGGGAGCTGTTTTTT
J gene: TRBJ2-3; clone size: .; D gene: .; V gene: TRBV18; CDR3 protein: CASSPGLSPTDTQYF; CDR3 DNA: TGTGCCAGCTCACCGGGACTTAGTCCAACAGATACGCAGTATTTT
J gene: TRBJ2-7; clone size: few; D gene: TRBD1; V gene: TRBV18; CDR3 protein: CASSPRQGREDEQYF; CDR3 DNA: TGTGCCAGCTCACCAAGACAGGGTAGAGAGGACGAGCAGTACTTC
J gene: TRBJ2-2; clone size: .; D gene: TRBD1; V gene: TRBV7-8; CDR3 protein: CASSSYPGGTTGELFF; CDR3 DNA: TGTGCCAGCAGTTCGTACCCAGGGGGCACGACCGGGGAGCTGTTTTTT
J gene: TRBJ1-2; clone size: .; D gene: .; V gene: TRBV29-1; CDR3 protein: CSVYPDRRTGYTF; CDR3 DNA: TGCAGCGTTTATCCCGACAGGAGGACGGGCTACACCTTC
J gene: TRBJ1-1; clone size: .; D gene: .; V gene: TRBV6-5; CDR3 protein: CATASRGEAFF; CDR3 DNA: TGTGCGACAGCCAGTCGAGGTGAAGCTTTCTTT
J gene: TRBJ1-2; clone size: few; D gene: .; V gene: TRBV7-2; CDR3 protein: CASSLGAANYGYTF; CDR3 DNA: TGTGCCAGCAGCTTAGGTGCAGCTAACTATGGCTACACCTTC
J gene: TRBJ1-6; clone size: once; D gene: TRBD1; V gene: TRBV7-9; CDR3 protein: CASSLIPGGEALHF; CDR3 DNA: TGTGCCAGCAGCTTAATCCCAGGGGGAGAGGCCCTCCACTTT
J gene: TRBJ1-1; clone size: .; D gene: TRBD1; V gene: TRBV10-3; CDR3 protein: CAISATGGQGTEAFF; CDR3 DNA: TGTGCCATCAGTGCAACAGGGGGCCAAGGCACTGAAGCTTTCTTT
J gene: TRBJ1-6; clone size: few; D gene: .; V gene: TRBV9; CDR3 protein: CASSVAGLFGSPLHF; CDR3 DNA: TGTGCCAGCAGCGTAGCAGGCCTCTTTGGTTCACCCCTCCACTTT
J gene: TRBJ2-2; clone size: .; D gene: .; V gene: TRBV15; CDR3 protein: CATSRDPGLTGELFF; CDR3 DNA: TGTGCCACCAGCAGAGACCCAGGGTTAACCGGGGAGCTGTTTTTT
J gene: TRBJ2-2; clone size: .; D gene: TRBD1; V gene: TRBV29-1; CDR3 protein: CSVVRDRNTGELFF; CDR3 DNA: TGCAGCGTTGTCAGGGACAGGAACACCGGGGAGCTGTTTTTT
J gene: TRBJ1-6; clone size: .; D gene: .; V gene: TRBV6-2/TRBV6-3; CDR3 protein: CASSYTTGYSPLHF; CDR3 DNA: TGTGCCAGCAGTTACACAACAGGCTATTCACCCCTCCACTTT
J gene: TRBJ1-2; clone size: .; D gene: .; V gene: TRBV5-1; CDR3 protein: CASSFDGGDSYGYTF; CDR3 DNA: TGCGCCAGCAGCTTCGACGGGGGTGATAGCTATGGCTACACCTTC
J gene: TRBJ1-1; clone size: .; D gene: .; V gene: TRBV6-6; CDR3 protein: CASSYAGTTEAFF; CDR3 DNA: TGTGCCAGCAGTTACGCAGGAACCACTGAAGCTTTCTTT
J gene: TRBJ1-5; clone size: .; D gene: .; V gene: TRBV28; CDR3 protein: CASSPTAGYQPQHF; CDR3 DNA: TGTGCCAGCAGCCCGACGGCCGGGTATCAGCCCCAGCATTTT
J gene: TRBJ1-5; clone size: .; D gene: .; V gene: TRBV21-1; CDR3 protein: CASSKEAGKQPQHF; CDR3 DNA: TGTGCCAGCAGCAAAGAGGCAGGGAAACAGCCCCAGCATTTT
J gene: TRBJ2-2; clone size: .; D gene: TRBD1; V gene: TRBV6-5; CDR3 protein: CASTRQGTNTGELFF; CDR3 DNA: TGTGCCAGCACCCGACAGGGAACGAACACCGGGGAGCTGTTTTTT
J gene: TRBJ2-2; clone size: .; D gene: .; V gene: TRBV7-3; CDR3 protein: CASSSSEGGATGELFF; CDR3 DNA: TGTGCCAGCAGCTCCTCGGAGGGGGGGGCAACCGGGGAGCTGTTTTTT
J gene: TRBJ1-1; clone size: .; D gene: TRBD1; V gene: TRBV5-1; CDR3 protein: CASSLARDSPNTEAFF; CDR3 DNA: TGCGCCAGCAGCTTGGCTAGGGACAGTCCGAACACTGAAGCTTTCTTT
J gene: TRBJ2-2; clone size: .; D gene: TRBD1; V gene: TRBV3-1/TRBV3-2; CDR3 protein: CASSQPQGVRNTGELFF; CDR3 DNA: TGTGCCAGCAGCCAACCTCAGGGGGTACGAAACACCGGGGAGCTGTTTTTT
J gene: TRBJ2-5; clone size: .; D gene: .; V gene: TRBV20-1; CDR3 protein: CSASDWETQYF; CDR3 DNA: TGCAGTGCGTCCGACTGGGAGACCCAGTACTTC
J gene: TRBJ2-3; clone size: once; D gene: TRBD2; V gene: TRBV2; CDR3 protein: CANSGGRTDTQYF; CDR3 DNA: TGTGCCAATAGCGGGGGGCGCACAGATACGCAGTATTTT
J gene: TRBJ2-2; clone size: .; D gene: TRBD1; V gene: TRBV27; CDR3 protein: CASSVPRGTGTSVNTGELFF; CDR3 DNA: TGTGCCAGCAGTGTCCCTCGCGGGACAGGGACGTCGGTGAACACCGGGGAGCTGTTTTTT
J gene: TRBJ2-2; clone size: .; D gene: TRBD1; V gene: TRBV10-3; CDR3 protein: CATKGGRRDTGELFF; CDR3 DNA: TGTGCCACTAAAGGGGGCCGGCGGGACACCGGGGAGCTGTTTTTT
J gene: TRBJ1-4; clone size: few; D gene: .; V gene: TRBV5-4; CDR3 protein: CASSQIRDTDEKLFF; CDR3 DNA: TGTGCCAGCAGCCAAATACGGGACACCGACGAAAAACTGTTTTTT
J gene: TRBJ2-3; clone size: .; D gene: TRBD2; V gene: TRBV15; CDR3 protein: CATSRDSALAGGSDTQYF; CDR3 DNA: TGTGCCACCAGCAGAGATTCTGCCTTAGCGGGGGGGTCAGATACGCAGTATTTT
J gene: TRBJ1-5; clone size: .; D gene: .; V gene: TRBV28; CDR3 protein: CASSLGSGWNQPQHF; CDR3 DNA: TGTGCCAGCAGTTTAGGTTCAGGGTGGAATCAGCCCCAGCATTTT
J gene: TRBJ1-6; clone size: .; D gene: TRBD1; V gene: TRBV5-4; CDR3 protein: CASSWGQGGASSPLHF; CDR3 DNA: TGTGCCAGCAGCTGGGGCCAGGGGGGCGCAAGTTCACCCCTCCACTTT
J gene: TRBJ1-5; clone size: .; D gene: TRBD1; V gene: TRBV6-1; CDR3 protein: CASSDGTGGYQPQHF; CDR3 DNA: TGTGCCAGCAGTGACGGGACAGGGGGTTATCAGCCCCAGCATTTT
J gene: TRBJ1-1; clone size: .; D gene: .; V gene: TRBV5-1; CDR3 protein: CASRRSGGESVPRNTEAFF; CDR3 DNA: TGCGCCAGCAGGCGGAGTGGGGGGGAATCCGTCCCCCGGAACACTGAAGCTTTCTTT